This T cell receptor (beta chain) was sequenced during a study of blood T cell repertoires in COVID-19. At the level of the study: Sample material is recorded as cDNA or gDNA derived from T cells, B-cell-depleted T cells, or PBMCs.

Source study methods: Cell counts per sample came from amplifying reference gene primers. TCRdb keeps only in-frame clones here, not all; method: immunoSEQ multiplex PCR. V and J calls and clone size are copied from that table; D and trimming were computed from the DNA. The sample shows about 230,000 clones, 70% to 85% of them seen only once. Only one count was recorded for this clone. The CDR3 length is 14 residues. V lost 7 bases, J lost 0 bases, and 2 bases stayed unmatched. Germline loops: CDR1 LNHDA, CDR2 SQIVND (reference sequence). The participants were between about 18 and 90 years old and came from fewer than 25 US areas. Cohort 3 recovery required two negative PCRs, clearance, or symptom resolution.

Input material: PBMCs or T cells enriched from blood (not recorded which). The chain has TRBV19 and TRBJ1-4, with 7 bases that match TRBD1. The origin of this receptor is a man between 60 and 75 years old who had recovered from COVID-19. The CDR3 coding sequence is TGTGCCAGTACCGACAGGGCAACTAATGAAAAACTGTTTTTT. Its translation: CASTDRATNEKLFF.